The subject of this entry is one TCR beta chain. The sample belongs to a study of OX40 agonist ivuxolimab in advanced cancers. Study-level background: Patients assigned to dose escalation were diagnosed with hepatocellular carcinoma, melanoma, renal cell or head and neck cancer.

The CDR3 contains 15 residues. The germline V gene has CDR1 SGHTA and CDR2 FQGNSA. J lost 7 bases, V lost 6 bases, and 10 bases had no gene match. This table comes from immunoSEQ multiplex PCR, and its TCRdb copy is limited to in-frame clones, with some not included. Among tens of thousands of clones, roughly 90% were seen once, and the ten largest hold approximately 0.7%. Source: CD4+ or CD8+ T cells sorted from blood, taken in a trial of the OX40 agonist ivuxolimab. The sequence was collected from an adult with an advanced solid tumor such as melanoma, head and neck, liver or kidney cancer. The J gene is TRBJ2-2, the V gene TRBV7-2, with 8 bases aligning to TRBD1. CDR3 sequence: CASSSRTGLVGELFF. CDR3 nucleotide sequence: TGTGCCAGCAGTTCGCGGACAGGGTTAGTCGGGGAGCTGTTTTTT.